Here is one T cell receptor beta chain with its context. This entry comes from a study of blood T cell repertoires in COVID-19. Only in-frame clones appear in the TCRdb table, and some are missing; sequencing was by immunoSEQ multiplex PCR. The repertoire has fewer than 250,000 clones, 86% of them found once; the top ten carry under 2%. The sequence was collected from a woman aged 60-70 years who had recovered from COVID-19. The sample taken for sequencing was peripheral blood.

The CDR3 spells CASSSRAQGFEPQHF. CDR3 DNA: TGTGCCAGCAGTTCAAGGGCCCAGGGTTTTGAGCCCCAGCATTTT. The chain carries TRBV6-6 and TRBJ1-5; D perhaps matches TRBD1 (5 bases). CDR1 and CDR2 from the germline V gene are MNHNY and SVGAGI (reference sequence). Trimming pared 4 bases from V and 8 bases from J, leaving 18 bases between. The CDR3 loop spans 15 amino acids.